The clone carrying this T cell receptor (beta chain) appeared many times. What it recognizes is unknown. This sample was taken from a study of early T cells in non-severe SARS-CoV-2 infection. About the study: Chains from this unsorted whole-blood bulk RNA could not be paired.

Individual cDNA molecules each received unique molecular identifiers attached to them. TCRdb itself ran the 5' RACE reads through MiXCR, one entry per CDR3 protein. This sample has 45,000 to 50,000 distinct CDR3 sequences, with over 5% found just once. Study outcomes and limitations: Matching against VDJdb likely underestimated virus-specific expansions, favoring anti-spike CD8.

J gave up 7 bases and V 5 bases, and 19 bases lay outside the gene matches. Germline loops: CDR1 SGHAT, CDR2 FQDESV (reference sequence). This CDR3 comprises 18 residues. The source of this sequence is an adult who was a healthcare worker with PCR-confirmed SARS-CoV-2 infection or an uninfected control (not recorded which). Specimen: whole blood, collected at baseline. The J gene is TRBJ2-1, the V gene TRBV11-1, with 8 bases matching TRBD2. The CDR3: CASSRTSGGSLLGNEQFF. The CDR3, as DNA: TGTGCCAGCAGCCGAACTAGCGGCGGGAGTCTTCTAGGGAATGAGCAGTTCTTC.